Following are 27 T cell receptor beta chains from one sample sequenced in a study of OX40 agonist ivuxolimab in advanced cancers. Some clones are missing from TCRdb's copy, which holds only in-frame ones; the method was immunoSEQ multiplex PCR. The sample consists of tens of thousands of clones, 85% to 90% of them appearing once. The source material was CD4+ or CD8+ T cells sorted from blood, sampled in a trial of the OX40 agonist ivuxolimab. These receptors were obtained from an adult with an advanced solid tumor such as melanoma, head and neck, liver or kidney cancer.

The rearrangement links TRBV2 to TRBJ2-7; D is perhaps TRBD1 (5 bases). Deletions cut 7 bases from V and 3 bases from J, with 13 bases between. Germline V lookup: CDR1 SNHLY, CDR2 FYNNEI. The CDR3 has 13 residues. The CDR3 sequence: CASIQTASYEQYF. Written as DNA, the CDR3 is TGTGCCAGCATTCAGACAGCGAGCTACGAGCAGTACTTC.

CDR3: CASSPSYNEQFF. In nucleotides, the CDR3 is TGTGCCAGCAGCCCCAGTTACAATGAGCAGTTCTTC. The chain employs TRBV7-9 and TRBJ2-1; D remains unclear. Trimming shortened V by 5 bases and J by 4 bases, and 6 bases separated the two germline ends. The CDR3 has 12 amino acids. The V gene's germline CDR1 is SEHNR and CDR2 FQNEAQ (reference sequence).

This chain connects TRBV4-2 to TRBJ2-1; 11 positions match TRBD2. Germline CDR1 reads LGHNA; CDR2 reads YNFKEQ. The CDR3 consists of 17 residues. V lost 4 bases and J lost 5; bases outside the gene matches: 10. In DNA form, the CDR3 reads TGTGCCAGCAGCCGTTCCGGGCTAGCGGGGGGAGACAATGAGCAGTTCTTC. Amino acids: CASSRSGLAGGDNEQFF.

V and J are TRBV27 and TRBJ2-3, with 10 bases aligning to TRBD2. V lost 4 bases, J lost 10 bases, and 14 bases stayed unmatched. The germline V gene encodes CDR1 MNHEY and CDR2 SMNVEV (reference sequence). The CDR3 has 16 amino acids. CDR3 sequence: CASSSNSGRAGFAQYF. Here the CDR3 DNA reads TGTGCCAGCAGTTCCAACAGCGGGAGGGCCGGGTTTGCGCAGTATTTT.

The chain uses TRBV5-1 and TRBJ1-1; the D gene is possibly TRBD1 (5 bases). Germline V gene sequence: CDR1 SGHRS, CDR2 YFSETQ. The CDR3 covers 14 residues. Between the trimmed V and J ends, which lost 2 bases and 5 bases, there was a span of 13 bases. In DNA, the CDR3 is TGCGCCAGCAGCTTAAGGGGAGTGATGACTGAAGCTTTCTTT. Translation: CASSLRGVMTEAFF.

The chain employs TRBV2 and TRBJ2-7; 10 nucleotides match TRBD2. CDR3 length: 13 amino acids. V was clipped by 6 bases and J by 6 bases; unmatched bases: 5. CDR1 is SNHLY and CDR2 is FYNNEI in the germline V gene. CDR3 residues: CASRQAGGPEQYF. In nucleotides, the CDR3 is TGTGCCAGCAGGCAAGCGGGAGGGCCCGAGCAGTACTTC.

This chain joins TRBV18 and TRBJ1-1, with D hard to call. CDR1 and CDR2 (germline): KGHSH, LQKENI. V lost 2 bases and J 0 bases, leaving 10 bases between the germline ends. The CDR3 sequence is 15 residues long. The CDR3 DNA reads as TGTGCCAGCTCACCAGGTCCCGGGGTGAACACTGAAGCTTTCTTT. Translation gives CASSPGPGVNTEAFF.

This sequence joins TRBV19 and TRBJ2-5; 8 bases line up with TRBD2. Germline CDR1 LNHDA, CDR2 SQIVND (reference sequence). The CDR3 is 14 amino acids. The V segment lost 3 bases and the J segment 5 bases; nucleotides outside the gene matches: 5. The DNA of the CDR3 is TGTGCCAGTAGTATCAAAGCGGGAGTTGAGACCCAGTACTTC. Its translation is CASSIKAGVETQYF.

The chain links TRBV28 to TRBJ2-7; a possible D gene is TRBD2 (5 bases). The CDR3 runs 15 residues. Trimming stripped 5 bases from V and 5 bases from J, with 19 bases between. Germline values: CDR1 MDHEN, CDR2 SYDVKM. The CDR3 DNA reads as TGTGCCAGCAGTCTCCCCCAGCACTCCGGGAACGAGCAGTACTTC. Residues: CASSLPQHSGNEQYF.

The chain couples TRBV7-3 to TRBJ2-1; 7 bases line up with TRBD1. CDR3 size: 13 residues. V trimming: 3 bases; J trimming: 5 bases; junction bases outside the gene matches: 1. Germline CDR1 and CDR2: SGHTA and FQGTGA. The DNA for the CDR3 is TGTGCCAGCAGCTTGGGACAGAACAATGAGCAGTTCTTC. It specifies CASSLGQNNEQFF.

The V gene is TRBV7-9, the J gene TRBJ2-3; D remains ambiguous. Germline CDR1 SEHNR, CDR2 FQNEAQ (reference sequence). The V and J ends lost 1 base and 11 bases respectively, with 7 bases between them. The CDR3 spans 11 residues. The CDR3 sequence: CASSLVRQQYF. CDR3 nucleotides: TGTGCCAGCAGCTTAGTTAGACAGCAGTATTTT.

CDR3 sequence: CASSGLAGGPSTDTQYF. The CDR3 bases are TGTGCCAGCAGTGGCCTAGCGGGAGGCCCCAGCACAGATACGCAGTATTTT. The V call is TRBV28, the J call TRBJ2-3, with 11 bases fitting TRBD2. Germline V gene sequence: CDR1 MDHEN, CDR2 SYDVKM. The CDR3 consists of 17 residues. The J segment lost 0 bases and the V segment lost 5 bases, leaving 7 bases of the junction unmatched.

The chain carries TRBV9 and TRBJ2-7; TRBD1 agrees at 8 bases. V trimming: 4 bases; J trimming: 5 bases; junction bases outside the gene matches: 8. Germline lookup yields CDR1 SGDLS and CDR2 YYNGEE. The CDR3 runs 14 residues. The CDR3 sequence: CASSPGQGRDEQYF. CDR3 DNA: TGTGCCAGCAGCCCCGGACAGGGAAGGGACGAGCAGTACTTC.

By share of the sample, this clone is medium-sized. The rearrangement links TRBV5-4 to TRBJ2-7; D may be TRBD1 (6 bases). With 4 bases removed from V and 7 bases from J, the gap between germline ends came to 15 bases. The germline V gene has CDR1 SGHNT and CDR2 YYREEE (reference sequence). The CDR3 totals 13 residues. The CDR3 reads CASSEIGRGEQYF. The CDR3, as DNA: TGTGCCAGCAGCGAGATTGGAAGGGGGGAGCAGTACTTC.

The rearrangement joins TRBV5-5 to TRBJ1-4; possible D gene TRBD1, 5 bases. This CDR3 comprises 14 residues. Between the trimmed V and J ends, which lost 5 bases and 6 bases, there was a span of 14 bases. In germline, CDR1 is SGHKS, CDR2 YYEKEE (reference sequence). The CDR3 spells CASSSGPRDEKLFF. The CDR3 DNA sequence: TGTGCCAGCAGTTCGGGACCGCGGGATGAAAAACTGTTTTTT. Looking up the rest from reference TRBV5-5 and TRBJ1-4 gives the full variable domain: DAGVTQSPTHLIKTRGQQVTLRCSPISGHKSVSWYQQVLGQGPQFIFQYYEKEERGRGNFPDRFSARQFPNYSSELNVNALLLGDSALYLCASSSGPRDEKLFFGSGTQLSVL.

The chain's CDR3 is CASTGLAGGPRNEQFF. The CDR3 DNA follows: TGTGCCAGTACGGGACTAGCGGGAGGGCCCCGCAATGAGCAGTTCTTC. The gene calls are TRBV19 and TRBJ2-1, with TRBD2 identical over 16 bases. Unmatched junction bases numbered 6, after V lost 7 bases and J lost 6 bases. CDR1 is LNHDA and CDR2 is SQIVND in the germline V gene (reference sequence). The CDR3 is 16 residues long.

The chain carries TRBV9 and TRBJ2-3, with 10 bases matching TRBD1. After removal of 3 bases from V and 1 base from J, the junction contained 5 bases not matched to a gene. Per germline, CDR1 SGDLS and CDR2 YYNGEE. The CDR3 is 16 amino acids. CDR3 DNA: TGTGCCAGCAGCGGAGGGACAGGGGCTGGCACAGATACGCAGTATTTT. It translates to CASSGGTGAGTDTQYF.

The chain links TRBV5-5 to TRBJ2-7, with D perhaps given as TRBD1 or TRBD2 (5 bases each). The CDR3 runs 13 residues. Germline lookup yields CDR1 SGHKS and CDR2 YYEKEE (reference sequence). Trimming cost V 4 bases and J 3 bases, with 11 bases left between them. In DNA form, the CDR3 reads TGTGCCAGCAGCCCGGGACCCTTCTACGAGCAGTACTTC. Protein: CASSPGPFYEQYF.

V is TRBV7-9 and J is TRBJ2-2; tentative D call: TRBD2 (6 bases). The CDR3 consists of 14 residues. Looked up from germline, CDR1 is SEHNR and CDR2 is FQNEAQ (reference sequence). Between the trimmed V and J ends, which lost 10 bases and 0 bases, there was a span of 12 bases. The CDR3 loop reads CATTRGSNTGELFF. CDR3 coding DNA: TGTGCCACTACTCGGGGGTCGAACACCGGGGAGCTGTTTTTT. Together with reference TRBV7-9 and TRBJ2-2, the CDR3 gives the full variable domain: DTGVSQNPRHKITKRGQNVTFRCDPISEHNRLYWYRQTLGQGPEFLTYFQNEAQLEKSRLLSDRFSAERPKGSFSTLEIQRTEQGDSAMYLCATTRGSNTGELFFGEGSRLTVL.

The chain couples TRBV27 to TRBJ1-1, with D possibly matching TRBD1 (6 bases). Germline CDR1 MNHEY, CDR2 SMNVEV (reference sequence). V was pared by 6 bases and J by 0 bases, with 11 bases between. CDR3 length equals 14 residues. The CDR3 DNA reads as TGTGCCAGCAGAATACAGGGAATGAACACTGAAGCTTTCTTT. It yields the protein CASRIQGMNTEAFF.

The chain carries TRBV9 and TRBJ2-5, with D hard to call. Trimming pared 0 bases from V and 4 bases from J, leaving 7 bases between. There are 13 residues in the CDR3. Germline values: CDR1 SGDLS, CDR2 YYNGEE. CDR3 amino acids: CASSVGLRETQYF. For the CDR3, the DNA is TGTGCCAGCAGCGTAGGTCTCCGAGAGACCCAGTACTTC. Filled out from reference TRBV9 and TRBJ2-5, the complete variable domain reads DSGVTQTPKHLITATGQRVTLRCSPRSGDLSVYWYQQSLDQGLQFLIQYYNGEERAKGNILERFSAQQFPDLHSELNLSSLELGDSALYFCASSVGLRETQYFGPGTRLLVL.

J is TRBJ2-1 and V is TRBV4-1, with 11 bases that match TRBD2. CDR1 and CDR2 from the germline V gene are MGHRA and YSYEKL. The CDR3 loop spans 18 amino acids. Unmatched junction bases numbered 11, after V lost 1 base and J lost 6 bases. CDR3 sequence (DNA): TGCGCCAGCAGCCAAGGGGCATTACTAGCGGGAGTTGGCAATGAGCAGTTCTTC. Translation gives CASSQGALLAGVGNEQFF.

The CDR3 nucleotides are TGTGCCTGGAGTGTACGGGACAGGGGCTCTGGGGCCAACGTCCTGACTTTC. It specifies CAWSVRDRGSGANVLTF. This chain uses TRBV30 with TRBJ2-6, with 10 bases aligning to TRBD1. Per germline, CDR1 GTSNPN and CDR2 SVGIG (reference sequence). V gave up 0 bases and J gave up 0 bases; unmatched junction bases: 2. This CDR3 comprises 17 residues.

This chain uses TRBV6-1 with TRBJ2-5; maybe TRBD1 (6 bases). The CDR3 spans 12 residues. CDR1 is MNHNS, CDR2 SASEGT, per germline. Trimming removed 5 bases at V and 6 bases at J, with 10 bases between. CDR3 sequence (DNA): TGTGCCAGCAGTTCTCAGGGGAAGACCCAGTACTTC. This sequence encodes CASSSQGKTQYF.

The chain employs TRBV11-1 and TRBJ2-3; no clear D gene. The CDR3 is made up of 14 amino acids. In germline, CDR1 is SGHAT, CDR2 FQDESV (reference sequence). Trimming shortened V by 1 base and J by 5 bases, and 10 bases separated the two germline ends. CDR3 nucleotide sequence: TGTGCCAGCAGCTTAGGACCGACACGAGATACGCAGTATTTT. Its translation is CASSLGPTRDTQYF.

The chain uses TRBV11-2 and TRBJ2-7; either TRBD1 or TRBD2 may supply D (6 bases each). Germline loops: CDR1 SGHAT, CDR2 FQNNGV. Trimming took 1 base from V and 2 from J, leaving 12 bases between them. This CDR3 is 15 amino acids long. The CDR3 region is CASSLGPGAPYEQYF. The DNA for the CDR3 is TGTGCCAGCAGCTTAGGGCCGGGGGCCCCCTACGAGCAGTACTTC. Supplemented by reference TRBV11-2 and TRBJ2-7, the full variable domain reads EAGVAQSPRYKIIEKRQSVAFWCNPISGHATLYWYQQILGQGPKLLIQFQNNGVVDDSQLPKDRFSAERLKGVDSTLKIQPAKLEDSAVYLCASSLGPGAPYEQYFGPGTRLTVT.

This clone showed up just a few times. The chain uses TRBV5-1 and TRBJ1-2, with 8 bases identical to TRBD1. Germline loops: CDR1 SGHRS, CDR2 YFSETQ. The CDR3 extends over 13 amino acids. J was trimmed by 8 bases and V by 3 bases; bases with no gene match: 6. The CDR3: CASSSRQGSGYTF. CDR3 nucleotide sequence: TGCGCCAGCAGCTCCCGACAGGGGAGCGGCTACACCTTC.